This entry lists 9 T cell receptor beta chains sequenced from one sample in a study of patients and donors after allogeneic stem cell transplantation. In TCRdb, the RT-PCR reads were re-called with MiXCR into one record per CDR3 protein. The sample includes 98,000 or so distinct CDR3 sequences, approximately 40% of them seen just once. Sequenced material: blood, either unsorted or a sorted T cell fraction (not recorded which). Source of these receptors: a human donor who was either an allogeneic HSCT recipient or a stem cell or donor lymphocyte infusion donor (not recorded which). It is not recorded whose cells these are; they may come from a transplant donor.

The rearrangement uses TRBV20-1 and TRBJ2-1, with 10 bases that match TRBD2. This CDR3 is 16 amino acids long. V was clipped by 3 bases and J by 0 bases; unmatched bases: 5. Germline lookup yields CDR1 DFQATT and CDR2 SNEGSKA (reference sequence). The CDR3 DNA reads TGCAGTGCTAGTCTACTAGCGGGAAGCTCCTACAATGAGCAGTTCTTC. This codes for CSASLLAGSSYNEQFF.

This sequence joins TRBV2 and TRBJ1-2; the match to TRBD1 covers 7 bases. J lost 8 bases, V lost 7 bases, and 10 bases had no gene match. Germline lookup yields CDR1 SNHLY and CDR2 FYNNEI. CDR3 length: 13 residues. The CDR3: CASTKQGTAGYTF. The CDR3 DNA reads TGTGCCAGCACCAAACAGGGGACCGCCGGCTACACCTTC.

V gene TRBV6-2 or TRBV6-3 combines with J gene TRBJ2-1, with D perhaps assigned TRBD1 or TRBD2 (6 bases each). CDR3 length: 15 residues. Looked up from germline, CDR1 is MNHEY and CDR2 is SVGEGT. Trimming stripped 2 bases from V and 8 bases from J, with 16 bases between. CDR3 region: CASSYARPGEDEQFF. The CDR3 DNA reads as TGTGCCAGCAGTTACGCTCGACCAGGGGAGGATGAGCAGTTCTTC.

This clonotype was found a few times. V gene TRBV29-1 combines with J gene TRBJ2-1; 8 bases match TRBD2. The V gene's germline CDR1 is SQVTM and CDR2 ANQGSEA. The CDR3 extends over 13 amino acids. J was trimmed by 12 bases and V by 7 bases; bases with no gene match: 14. The CDR3 reads CSGRGLPSGGQFF. The CDR3 DNA reads TGCAGCGGTAGGGGACTACCGAGCGGGGGGCAGTTCTTC.

The chain recombines TRBV27 with TRBJ2-2; 12 nucleotides match TRBD2. Trimming removed 3 bases from V and 5 bases from J; junction bases left unmatched: 4. CDR3 length: 16 amino acids. Per germline, CDR1 MNHEY and CDR2 SMNVEV (reference sequence). The CDR3 nucleotides read TGTGCCAGCAGTTTCGGACTAGCGGGATTAACCGGGGAGCTGTTTTTT. Its translation is CASSFGLAGLTGELFF.

The rearrangement uses TRBV6-1 and TRBJ1-5; 9 bases map to TRBD1. The V gene's germline CDR1 is MNHNS and CDR2 SASEGT. The V segment lost 3 bases and the J segment 6 bases; nucleotides outside the gene matches: 9. This CDR3 spans 16 amino acids. The CDR3 DNA reads TGTGCCAGCAGTGAGCGGGGACAGGGTGGGACTCAGCCCCAGCATTTT. Protein sequence: CASSERGQGGTQPQHF.

The rearrangement uses TRBV29-1 and TRBJ2-1; TRBD2 aligns across 12 bases. CDR1 and CDR2 from the germline V gene are SQVTM and ANQGSEA. The length of the CDR3 is 13 residues. V shed 4 bases and J 8 bases; nucleotides not matched to a gene: 3. CDR3 DNA sequence: TGCAGCGTTGGTCTAGCGGGAGGGGATGAGCAGTTCTTC. Amino acid sequence: CSVGLAGGDEQFF.

The gene calls are TRBV6-5 and TRBJ1-3; TRBD1 might be the D (5 bases). The CDR3 consists of 18 residues. V lost 0 bases and J 0 bases, leaving 15 bases between the germline ends. The germline V gene encodes CDR1 MNHEY and CDR2 SVGAGI. DNA of the CDR3: TGTGCCAGCAGTTACTCGAGAGTCGGGGCCCTCTCTGGAAACACCATATATTTT. Translated, it gives CASSYSRVGALSGNTIYF.

This clonotype was detected only a few times. The chain joins TRBV12-3 or TRBV12-4 to TRBJ1-2, with D possibly being TRBD1 (6 bases). This CDR3 has 13 amino acids. V was cut by 11 bases and J by 14 bases, with 27 bases left in between. CDR3 DNA: TGTGCCCGGGGGGTAAAAAAGGACAGAAGTCCTACCTTC. It codes for CARGVKKDRSPTF.